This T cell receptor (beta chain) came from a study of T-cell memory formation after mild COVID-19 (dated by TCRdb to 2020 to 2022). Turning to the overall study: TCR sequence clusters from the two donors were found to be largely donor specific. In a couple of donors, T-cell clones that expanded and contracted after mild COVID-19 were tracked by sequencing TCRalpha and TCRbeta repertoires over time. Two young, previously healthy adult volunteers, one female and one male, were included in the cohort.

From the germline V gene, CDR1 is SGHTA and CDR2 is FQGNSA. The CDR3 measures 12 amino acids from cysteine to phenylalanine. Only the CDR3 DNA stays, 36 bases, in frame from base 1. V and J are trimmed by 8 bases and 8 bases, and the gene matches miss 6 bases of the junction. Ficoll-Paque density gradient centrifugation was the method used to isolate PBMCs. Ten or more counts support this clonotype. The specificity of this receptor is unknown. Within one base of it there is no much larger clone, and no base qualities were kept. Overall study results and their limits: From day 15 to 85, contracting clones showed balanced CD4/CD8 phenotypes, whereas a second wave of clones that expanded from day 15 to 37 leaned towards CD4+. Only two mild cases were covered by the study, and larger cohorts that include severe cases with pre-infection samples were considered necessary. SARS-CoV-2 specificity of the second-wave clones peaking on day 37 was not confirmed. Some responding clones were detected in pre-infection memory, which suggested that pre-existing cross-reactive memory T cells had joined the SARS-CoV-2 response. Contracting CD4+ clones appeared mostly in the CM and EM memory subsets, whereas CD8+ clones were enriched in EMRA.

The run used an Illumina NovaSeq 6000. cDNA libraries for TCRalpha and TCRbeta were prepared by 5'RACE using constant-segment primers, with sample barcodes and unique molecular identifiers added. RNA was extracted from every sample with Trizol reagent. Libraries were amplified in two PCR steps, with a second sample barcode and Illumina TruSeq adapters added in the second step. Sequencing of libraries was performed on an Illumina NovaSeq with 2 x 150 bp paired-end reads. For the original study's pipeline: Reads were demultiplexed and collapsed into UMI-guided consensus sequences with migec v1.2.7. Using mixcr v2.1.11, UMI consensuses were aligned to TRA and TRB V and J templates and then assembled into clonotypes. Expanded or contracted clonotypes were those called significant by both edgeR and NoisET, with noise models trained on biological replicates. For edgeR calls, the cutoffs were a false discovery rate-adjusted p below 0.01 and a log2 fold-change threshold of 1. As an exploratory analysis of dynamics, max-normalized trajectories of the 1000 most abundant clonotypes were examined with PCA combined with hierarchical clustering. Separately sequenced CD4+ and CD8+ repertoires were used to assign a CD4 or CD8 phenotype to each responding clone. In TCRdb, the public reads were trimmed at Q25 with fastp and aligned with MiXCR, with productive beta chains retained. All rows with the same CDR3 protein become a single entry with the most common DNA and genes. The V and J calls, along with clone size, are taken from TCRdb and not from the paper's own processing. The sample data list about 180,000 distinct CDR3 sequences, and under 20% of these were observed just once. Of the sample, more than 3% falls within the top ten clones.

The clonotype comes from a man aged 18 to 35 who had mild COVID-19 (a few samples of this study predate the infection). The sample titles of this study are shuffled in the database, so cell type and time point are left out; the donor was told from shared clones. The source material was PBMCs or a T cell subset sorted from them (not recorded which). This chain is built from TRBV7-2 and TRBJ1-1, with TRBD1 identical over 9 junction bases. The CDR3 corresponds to CASGRDREEAFF. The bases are TGTGCCAGCGGCCGGGACAGGGAGGAAGCTTTCTTT.